Here is one T cell receptor (beta chain) with its context. What it binds is not known. Prior autoimmune disease or systemic immunosuppression barred patients. The CDR3 has 14 residues. Losses at the gene ends were 6 bases for V and 2 bases for J; bases not matched to a gene: 4. CDR1 is LNHDA, CDR2 SQIVND, per germline (reference sequence). These data belong to a study of OX40 agonist ivuxolimab in advanced cancers. Study-wide points: Averaging showed that CD8+ T cells had more expanded clones than CD4+ did.

Sequencing used immunoSEQ multiplex PCR; TCRdb keeps in-frame clones, though not all of them. The table includes 69,000 or so clones, 70% to 90% detected once. This specimen was CD4+ or CD8+ T cells sorted from blood, taken in a trial of the OX40 agonist ivuxolimab. The clonotype originates from an adult with an advanced solid tumor such as melanoma, head and neck, liver or kidney cancer. This sequence joins TRBV19 and TRBJ1-5, with 7 positions matching TRBD1. In DNA, the CDR3 is TGTGCCAGTAGAAAAGGGGGCGGCAATCAGCCCCAGCATTTT. It is translated as CASRKGGGNQPQHF.